This T cell receptor beta chain was documented in a study of control samples from healthy donors and cancer patients. This clone was recorded only once. The CDR3 runs 15 residues. V was clipped by 0 bases and J by 2 bases, with 8 bases between them. The germline V gene has CDR1 SGHRS and CDR2 YFSETQ. Repertoires were generated with immunoSEQ multiplex PCR, while TCRdb's copy carries only in-frame clones and drops some. The sample carries around 90,000 clones, around four fifths recorded once. This TCR was recovered from a man aged 25 to 40 in good health. The sample comprised blood. This chain connects TRBV5-1 to TRBJ2-2, with D uncertain. CDR3 in amino acids: CASSLEAVNTGELFF. CDR3 DNA: TGCGCCAGCAGCTTGGAGGCAGTCAACACCGGGGAGCTGTTTTTT.